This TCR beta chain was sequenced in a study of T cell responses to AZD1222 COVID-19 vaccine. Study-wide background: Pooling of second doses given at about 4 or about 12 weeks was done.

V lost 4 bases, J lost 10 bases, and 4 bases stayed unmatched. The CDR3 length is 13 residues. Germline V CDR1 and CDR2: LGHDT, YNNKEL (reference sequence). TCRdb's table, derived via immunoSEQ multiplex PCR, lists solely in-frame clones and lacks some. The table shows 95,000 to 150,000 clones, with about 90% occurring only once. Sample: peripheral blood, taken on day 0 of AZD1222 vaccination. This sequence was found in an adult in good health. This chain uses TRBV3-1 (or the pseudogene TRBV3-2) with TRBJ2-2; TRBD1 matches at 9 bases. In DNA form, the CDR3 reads TGTGCCAGCAGCCCGGGGACAGGGATGGAGCTGTTTTTT. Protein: CASSPGTGMELFF.